The clone carrying this T cell receptor (beta chain) was counted a single time. The data were taken from a study of shared clonotypes between healthy human individuals. The CDR3 sequence is 13 residues long. Trimming stripped 3 bases from V and 2 bases from J, with 4 bases between. CDR1 SNHLY and CDR2 FYNNEI come from the germline V gene. Assay used: immunoSEQ multiplex PCR; TCRdb lists only in-frame clones, some missing. The data hold some 2.1 million clones, with roughly 96% observed a single time. This TCR was sampled from a man between 18 and 29 years old in good health. Specimen: naive CD4+ T cells sorted from blood. As to subset: CD45RA+ positively selected. This chain links TRBV2 with TRBJ2-2; D uncertain. CDR3 coding DNA: TGTGCCAGCAGTGATTACAACACCGGGGAGCTGTTTTTT. It translates to CASSDYNTGELFF.